This entry lists 30 T cell receptor beta chains sequenced from one sample in a study of CD8+CD57+ T cells in acquired aplastic anemia. Patients picked for sequencing had shown CD8+CD57+ cell expansion detected by flow cytometry. Genomic DNA provided the template from which TCR beta VDJ and CDR3 profiles were obtained. One entry per CDR3 protein, called by TCRdb with MiXCR from the reads. The profile shows roughly 290,000 distinct CDR3 sequences, 56% of them singletons. The specimen sequenced was sorted CD4+, CD8+, or CD8+CD57+ T cells (not recorded which) from PBMCs. The source of these receptors is a human donor with aplastic anemia.

This chain uses TRBV15 with TRBJ2-1; 12 bases agree with TRBD2. Germline trimming cut 0 bases from V and 7 bases from J; bases unmatched to any gene: 4. There are 16 residues in the CDR3. The germline CDR1 and CDR2 sequences are LNHNV and YYDKDF (reference sequence). DNA for the CDR3: TGTGCCACCAGCAGAGATTGGCTAGCGGGGGGGAATGAGCAGTTCTTC. It encodes CATSRDWLAGGNEQFF.

This clonotype appeared a few times. The J gene is TRBJ1-1, the V gene TRBV12-3 or TRBV12-4; D unclear. The CDR3 has 13 amino acids. Trimming cost V 3 bases and J 1 base, with 6 bases left between them. CDR3 loop: CASSFRENTEAFF. CDR3 DNA sequence: TGTGCCAGCAGTTTCCGAGAGAACACTGAAGCTTTCTTT.

For this clonotype: No conserved phenylalanine or tryptophan ends this CDR3, so it is likely a read error. The V and J genes are TRBV20-1 and TRBJ2-5, with TRBD1 matching 8 bases. Looked up from germline, CDR1 is DFQATT and CDR2 is SNEGSKA (reference sequence). V was pared by 2 bases and J by 2 bases, with 10 bases of the junction left unmatched. This CDR3 comprises 16 residues. The CDR3 nucleotides are TGCAGTGCTAGACCATCGATTTGGACAGGGCAAGAGACCCAGTACTCC. Translating it yields CSARPSIWTGQETQYS.

The V call is TRBV19, the J call TRBJ1-4, with a possible D match to TRBD1 (5 bases). The CDR3 extends over 14 amino acids. V was clipped by 3 bases and J by 5 bases, with 10 bases between them. Germline V gene sequence: CDR1 LNHDA, CDR2 SQIVND (reference sequence). This CDR3 reads CASSILRGNEKLFF. The CDR3 DNA reads as TGTGCCAGTAGTATCCTCCGGGGGAATGAAAAACTGTTTTTT.

The chain couples TRBV5-1 to TRBJ1-2; D may be TRBD1 (6 bases). Germline V gene sequence: CDR1 SGHRS, CDR2 YFSETQ. The CDR3 consists of 15 residues. Trimming took off 0 bases at V and 4 bases at J, with 13 bases between the two ends. DNA of the CDR3: TGCGCCAGCAGCTTGGACCCAGGGGTTAGCTATGGCTACACCTTC. This encodes CASSLDPGVSYGYTF.

This clonotype has a single count. The final CDR3 position lacks the conserved phenylalanine or tryptophan, pointing to a likely read error. J is TRBJ2-7 and V is TRBV7-8; 9 bases match TRBD2. Germline V gene sequence: CDR1 SGHVS, CDR2 FQNEAQ. V shed 5 bases and J 6 bases; nucleotides not matched to a gene: 14. The CDR3 totals 16 residues. The CDR3 reads CASSPTSRRGGFEQYC. CDR3 sequence (DNA): TGTGCCAGCAGCCCGACCTCCAGGCGGGGGGGTTTCGAGCAGTACTGC.

Concerning this clonotype: A much larger clone differs by one base, so this may be a read error. The rearrangement links TRBV5-6 to TRBJ2-1; TRBD2 aligns across 11 bases. There are 17 residues in the CDR3. The germline CDR1 and CDR2 sequences are SGHDT and YYEEEE. DNA for the CDR3: TGTGCCAACAGCCCTTCACGGGCTAGCGGGGGGTACAATGAGCAGTTCTTC. Amino acid sequence: CANSPSRASGGYNEQFF.

CDR3 sequence reads: CASSTGGAYTEAFF. The CDR3 nucleotides are TGTGCCAGCAGTACAGGGGGCGCATACACTGAAGCTTTCTTT. The rearrangement links TRBV7-3 to TRBJ1-1, with TRBD1 matching 9 bases. Germline assignment: CDR1 SGHTA and CDR2 FQGTGA. This CDR3 is built from 14 residues. V shed 6 bases and J 3 bases; nucleotides not matched to a gene: 5.

The CDR3, as DNA: TGCAGTGTCGCCGGGGTGGGACGGGGGCTCTCCTACAATGAGCAGTTCTTC. It is translated as CSVAGVGRGLSYNEQFF. The chain links TRBV20-1 to TRBJ2-1; the D gene could be TRBD1 or TRBD2 (6 bases each). CDR3 size: 17 residues. The V gene's germline CDR1 is DFQATT and CDR2 SNEGSKA (reference sequence). Trimming cost V 7 bases and J 0 bases, with 22 bases left between them.

As regards this clonotype: Germline and junction disagree at one end, which may indicate a read error. This chain links TRBV7-8 with TRBJ1-4, with D uncertain. This CDR3 has 15 amino acids. Germline CDR1 SGHVS, CDR2 FQNEAQ. The CDR3 spells CASSLVQARNEELSF. CDR3 coding DNA: TGTGCCAGCAGCTTAGTTCAGGCAAGAAATGAAGAACTGTCTTTT.

In its sample, this clonotype was seen a few times. This chain uses TRBV7-2 with TRBJ2-3; the D gene is possibly TRBD1 (5 bases). Per germline, CDR1 SGHTA and CDR2 FQGNSA. V was clipped by 6 bases and J by 5 bases, with 15 bases between them. This CDR3 comprises 14 residues. The CDR3 is CASSLHPQGDTQYF. In DNA, the CDR3 is TGTGCCAGCAGTCTACATCCCCAGGGAGATACGCAGTATTTT.

V and J are TRBV20-1 and TRBJ2-3; D gene ambiguous. The CDR3 runs 17 residues. Between the trimmed V and J ends, which lost 3 bases and 0 bases, there was a span of 19 bases. The V gene's germline CDR1 is DFQATT and CDR2 SNEGSKA (reference sequence). The DNA for the CDR3 is TGCAGTGCTAGTACCCTCCCCCGGGCTTCTAGCACAGATACGCAGTATTTT. This encodes CSASTLPRASSTDTQYF.

V is TRBV10-3 and J is TRBJ1-6; no firm D call. V was trimmed by 6 bases and J by 7 bases, leaving 13 bases between them. The CDR3 is 14 residues long. Germline V gene sequence: CDR1 ENHRY, CDR2 SYGVKD. The CDR3 reads CAIRAGLRNSPLHF. The DNA for the CDR3 is TGTGCCATCAGGGCGGGCCTACGGAATTCACCCCTCCACTTT.

The V gene is TRBV29-1, the J gene TRBJ1-1; D is uncertain. The germline V gene has CDR1 SQVTM and CDR2 ANQGSEA. The CDR3 has 13 residues. V lost 8 bases, J lost 3 bases, and 16 bases lay in between. DNA of the CDR3: TGCAGCTTCAGAATGAGGGTAGACACTGAAGCTTTCTTT. Translated, it gives CSFRMRVDTEAFF.

V gene TRBV5-4 combines with J gene TRBJ1-4, with 9 positions matching TRBD1. Germline assignment: CDR1 SGHNT and CDR2 YYREEE (reference sequence). Trimming cost V 4 bases and J 8 bases; bases outside gene matches: 9. CDR3 size: 15 residues. CDR3 nucleotide sequence: TGTGCCAGCAGCACCTTGGGACAGGGAGGAGAAAAACTGTTTTTT. Encoded protein: CASSTLGQGGEKLFF.

CDR3 amino acids: CAISESAGGYYGYTF. CDR3 in DNA: TGTGCCATCAGTGAGTCGGCAGGGGGATACTATGGCTACACCTTC. The chain is built from TRBV10-3 and TRBJ1-2; 7 positions match TRBD1. There are 15 residues in the CDR3. Per germline, CDR1 ENHRY and CDR2 SYGVKD. J was trimmed by 3 bases and V by 0 bases; bases with no gene match: 4.

Details on this clonotype: A read error may account for a junction end that differs from germline. The gene calls are TRBV12-3 or TRBV12-4 and TRBJ2-5, with D perhaps matching TRBD2 (6 bases). CDR3 length: 15 amino acids. DNA for the CDR3: TGTGCCAGCAGTTTAGGACGGGGGTACCAAGAGACTCAGTACTTC. Its translation: CASSLGRGYQETQYF.

CDR3 sequence reads: CASGGTSGAYEQYF. The CDR3, as DNA: TGTGCTAGTGGTGGGACTAGCGGCGCCTACGAGCAGTACTTC. J is TRBJ2-7 and V is TRBV12-3 or TRBV12-4; 11 nucleotides line up with TRBD2. The CDR3 loop spans 14 amino acids.

This chain links TRBV3-1 with TRBJ2-1; 8 nucleotides agree with TRBD1. The ends lost 4 bases at V and 3 bases at J; junction bases unmatched: 8. The length of the CDR3 is 16 residues. Germline V gene data show CDR1 as LGHDT and CDR2 as YNNKEL (reference sequence). The CDR3 is CASSPDRDLIYNEQFF. The CDR3 DNA is TGTGCCAGCAGCCCGGACAGGGATCTCATCTACAATGAGCAGTTCTTC.

There are a few counts of this clonotype. The chain has TRBV20-1 and TRBJ2-7, with D tentatively TRBD2 (6 bases). V lost 6 bases to trimming and J lost 3 bases, with 15 bases between them. The CDR3 has 13 residues. Germline assignment: CDR1 DFQATT and CDR2 SNEGSKA (reference sequence). CDR3 protein: CSAAGGSDYEQYF. In nucleotides, the CDR3 is TGCAGTGCCGCCGGAGGGTCGGACTACGAGCAGTACTTC.

This sequence joins TRBV20-1 and TRBJ2-5; maybe TRBD2 (5 bases). This CDR3 contains 10 residues. The germline V and J ends were trimmed by 8 bases and 10 bases, with 14 bases remaining between them. Germline V gene lookup returns CDR1 DFQATT and CDR2 SNEGSKA (reference sequence). This CDR3 is CSLEGRNQYF. For the CDR3, the DNA is TGCAGTTTAGAGGGTAGGAACCAGTACTTC.

The chain couples TRBV25-1 to TRBJ2-1, with TRBD2 identical over 10 bases. From germline, CDR1 is MGHDK and CDR2 SYGVNS. The CDR3 spans 17 residues. The CDR3 nucleotides read TGTGCTAGAGGAACTCAAAGCGGGAGGGCCTTACACAATGAGCAGTTCTTC. Protein sequence: CARGTQSGRALHNEQFF.

About this clonotype: Mismatch with germline at one junction end may stem from a read error. The CDR3 DNA is TGTGCCAGCAGTGAAGCGGGACAACAGAGGGGGTATCAGCCCCAGCATTTT. Translated: CASSEAGQQRGYQPQHF. V gene TRBV24-1 combines with J gene TRBJ1-5, with a tentative D call TRBD1 (6 bases). CDR3 length: 17 amino acids. Per germline, CDR1 KGHDR and CDR2 SFDVKD.

This chain connects TRBV12-5 to TRBJ2-6; 9 nucleotides align to TRBD1. V dropped 5 bases and J dropped 5; count of bases not matched to a gene: 7. The CDR3 is made up of 16 amino acids. The germline V gene has CDR1 LGHNT and CDR2 FRNRAP. Written as DNA, the CDR3 is TGTGCTAGTGGTCCACAGGGGGCGGGTTGGGCCAACGTCCTGACTTTC. It codes for CASGPQGAGWANVLTF.

This clonotype was seen a few times. The chain combines TRBV7-2 with TRBJ2-2; D gene uncertain. Germline-derived CDR1 and CDR2 are SGHTA and FQGNSA. The CDR3 extends over 15 amino acids. The V end lost 5 bases, the J end lost 0 bases, and 10 bases lay between the germline ends. Written as DNA, the CDR3 is TGTGCCAGCAGCCCCGGGCTCACGAACACCGGGGAGCTGTTTTTT. Translation gives CASSPGLTNTGELFF.

Details on this clonotype: Relative to the germline gene, one junction end is altered; a read error may explain this. The V gene is TRBV4-1, the J gene TRBJ1-4; no definite D call. The CDR3 sequence is 15 residues long. Germline V gene data show CDR1 as MGHRA and CDR2 as YSYEKL. In DNA, the CDR3 is TGCGCCGGCAGCCAAGTTGCCGGAACGAATGAAAAACTGTTATTT. Encoded protein: CAGSQVAGTNEKLLF.

The rearrangement links TRBV7-8 to TRBJ2-7; no clear D gene. The CDR3 is 12 amino acids. Per germline, CDR1 SGHVS and CDR2 FQNEAQ. V was clipped by 3 bases and J by 6 bases, with 9 bases between them. CDR3: CASSFGESEQYF. CDR3 nucleotide sequence: TGTGCCAGCAGCTTCGGAGAAAGCGAGCAGTACTTC.

In its sample, this clonotype was seen a few times. The chain links TRBV27 to TRBJ2-2, with 10 bases lining up with TRBD2. Germline CDR1 reads MNHEY; CDR2 reads SMNVEV (reference sequence). CDR3 length: 15 amino acids. The J segment lost 6 bases and the V segment lost 4 bases, leaving 5 bases of the junction unmatched. CDR3 bases: TGTGCCAGCAGTTCCGCCGGACTAGCGGCCGGGGAGCTGTTTTTT. Translation: CASSSAGLAAGELFF.

This chain joins TRBV5-1 and TRBJ2-1, with D unresolved. With 9 bases removed from V and 6 bases from J, the gap between germline ends came to 22 bases. Germline assignment: CDR1 SGHRS and CDR2 YFSETQ. The CDR3 extends over 15 amino acids. Here the CDR3 reads CATGIGTWGINEQFF. The CDR3 coding sequence is TGCGCCACCGGAATAGGAACTTGGGGAATCAATGAGCAGTTCTTC.

This rearrangement joins TRBV27 to TRBJ2-7; 7 positions agree with TRBD1. In germline, CDR1 is MNHEY, CDR2 SMNVEV (reference sequence). Trimming took 5 bases from V and 5 from J; bases not matched to a gene: 9. The CDR3 extends over 14 amino acids. Here the CDR3 DNA reads TGTGCCAGCAGTGCGACCGGGACAGTCCACGAGCAGTACTTC. It translates to CASSATGTVHEQYF.